This note documents a single TCR beta chain sequence. Sequenced by immunoSEQ multiplex PCR; TCRdb stores in-frame clones only, minus some. Of under 200,000 clones in the sample, about 88% were seen once. The data are from a study of blood T cell repertoires in COVID-19. In germline, CDR1 is DFQATT, CDR2 SNEGSKA (reference sequence). The CDR3 contains 12 residues. V gave up 3 bases and J gave up 4 bases, with 7 bases separating them. Input material: peripheral blood. The V and J genes are TRBV20-1 and TRBJ1-5; D perhaps matches TRBD1 (6 bases). This TCR derives from a man aged 65-85 years with active or convalescent COVID-19. This CDR3 is CSASQGNQPQHF. The CDR3 coding sequence is TGCAGTGCTAGTCAGGGGAATCAGCCCCAGCATTTT.